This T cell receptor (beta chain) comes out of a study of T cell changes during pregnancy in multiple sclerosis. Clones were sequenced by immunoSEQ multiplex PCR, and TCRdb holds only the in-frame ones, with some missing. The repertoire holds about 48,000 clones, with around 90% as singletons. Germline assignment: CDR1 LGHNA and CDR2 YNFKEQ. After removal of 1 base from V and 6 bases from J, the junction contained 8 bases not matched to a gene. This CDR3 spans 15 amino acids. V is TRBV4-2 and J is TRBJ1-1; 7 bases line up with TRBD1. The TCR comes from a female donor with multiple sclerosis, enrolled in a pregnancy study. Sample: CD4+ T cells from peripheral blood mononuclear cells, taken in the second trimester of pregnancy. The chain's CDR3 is CASSQVIGGQSEAFF. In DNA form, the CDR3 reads TGTGCCAGCAGCCAAGTGATAGGGGGACAGTCTGAAGCTTTCTTT.